This T cell receptor (beta chain) derives from a study of cytomegalovirus exposure and HLA in healthy donors. Study conclusions and caveats: Specificity of a few CMV-associated chains for CMV antigens was verified in vitro. For most TCR sequences rarity was the rule, although some public TCRs occurred in many donors. It was reported that TCR beta sequences correctly inferred the HLA-A and HLA-B alleles for most subjects. Equally common other TCR beta chains were less clonally expanded than HLA-associated ones, a later analysis found.

PCR primers comprised 60 Vbeta and 13 Jbeta primers. Sequencing used immunoSEQ multiplex PCR; TCRdb keeps in-frame clones, though not all of them. The sample shows 150,000 to 200,000 clones, around three quarters of them seen only once. A note on this clone: Its antigen is undetermined.

The CDR3 is 13 residues long. Looked up from germline, CDR1 is SNHLY and CDR2 is FYNNEI. V shed 7 bases and J 7 bases; nucleotides not matched to a gene: 7. The origin of this receptor is a man aged 35 to 55 in good health and CMV-seronegative. Sequences were obtained from PBMCs. The chain uses TRBV2 and TRBJ2-7, with TRBD2 identical over 10 bases. CDR3 sequence reads: CASMSGLAEEQYF. The DNA for the CDR3 is TGTGCCAGCATGTCAGGACTAGCGGAAGAGCAGTACTTC.